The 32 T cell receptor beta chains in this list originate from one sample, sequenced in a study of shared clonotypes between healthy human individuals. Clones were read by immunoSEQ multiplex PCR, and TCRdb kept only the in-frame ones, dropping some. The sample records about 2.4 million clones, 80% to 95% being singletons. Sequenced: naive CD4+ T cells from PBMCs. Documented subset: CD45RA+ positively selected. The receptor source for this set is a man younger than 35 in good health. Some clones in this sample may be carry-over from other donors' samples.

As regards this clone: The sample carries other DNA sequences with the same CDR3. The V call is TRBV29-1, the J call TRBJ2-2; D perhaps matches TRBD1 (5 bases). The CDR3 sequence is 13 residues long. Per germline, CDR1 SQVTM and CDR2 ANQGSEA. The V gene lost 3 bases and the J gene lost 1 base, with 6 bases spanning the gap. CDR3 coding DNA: TGCAGCGTTGACAGGGAGAACACCGGGGAGCTGTTTTTT. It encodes CSVDRENTGELFF.

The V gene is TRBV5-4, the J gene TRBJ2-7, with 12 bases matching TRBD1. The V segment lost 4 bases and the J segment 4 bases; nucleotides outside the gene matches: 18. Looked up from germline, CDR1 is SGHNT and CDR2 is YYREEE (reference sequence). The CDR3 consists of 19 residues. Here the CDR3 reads CASSVGAGTGGVSLYEQYF. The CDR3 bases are TGTGCCAGCAGCGTAGGGGCCGGGACAGGGGGCGTCAGCCTTTACGAGCAGTACTTC. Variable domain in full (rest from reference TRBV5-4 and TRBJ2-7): ETGVTQSPTHLIKTRGQQVTLRCSSQSGHNTVSWYQQALGQGPQFIFQYYREEENGRGNFPPRFSGLQFPNYSSELNVNALELDDSALYLCASSVGAGTGGVSLYEQYFGPGTRLTVT.

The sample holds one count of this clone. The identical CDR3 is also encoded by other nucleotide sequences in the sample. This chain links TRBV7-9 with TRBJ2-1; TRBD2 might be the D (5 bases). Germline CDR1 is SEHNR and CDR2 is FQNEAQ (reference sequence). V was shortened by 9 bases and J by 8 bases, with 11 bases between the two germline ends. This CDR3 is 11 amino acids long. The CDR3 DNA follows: TGTGCCAGTAGCGCGAGCCATGAGCAGTTCTTC. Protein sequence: CASSASHEQFF.

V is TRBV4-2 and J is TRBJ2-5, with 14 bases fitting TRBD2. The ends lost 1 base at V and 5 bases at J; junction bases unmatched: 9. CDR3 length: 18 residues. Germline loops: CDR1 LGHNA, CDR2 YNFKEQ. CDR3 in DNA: TGTGCCAGCAGCCAAGGGGGGACTAGCGGGAGTCGGTGGGAGACCCAGTACTTC. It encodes CASSQGGTSGSRWETQYF.

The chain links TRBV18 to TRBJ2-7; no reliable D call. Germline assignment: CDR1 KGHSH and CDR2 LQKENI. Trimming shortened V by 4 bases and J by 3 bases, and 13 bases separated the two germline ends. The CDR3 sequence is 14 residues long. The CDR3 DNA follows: TGTGCCAGCTCACAGACCCTGACCGGCTACGAGCAGTACTTC. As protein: CASSQTLTGYEQYF.

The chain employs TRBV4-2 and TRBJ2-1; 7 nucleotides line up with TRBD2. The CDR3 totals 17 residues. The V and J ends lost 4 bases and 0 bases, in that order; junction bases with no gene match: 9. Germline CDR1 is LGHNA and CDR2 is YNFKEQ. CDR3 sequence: CASSPLKREGSYNEQFF. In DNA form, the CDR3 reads TGTGCCAGCAGCCCCCTGAAAAGGGAGGGCTCCTACAATGAGCAGTTCTTC.

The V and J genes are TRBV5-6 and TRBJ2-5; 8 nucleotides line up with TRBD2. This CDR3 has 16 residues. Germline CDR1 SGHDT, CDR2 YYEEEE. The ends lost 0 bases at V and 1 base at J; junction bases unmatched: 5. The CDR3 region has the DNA TGTGCCAGCAGCTTGGGCCCGGGGGGGCCCCAAGAGACCCAGTACTTC. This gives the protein CASSLGPGGPQETQYF.

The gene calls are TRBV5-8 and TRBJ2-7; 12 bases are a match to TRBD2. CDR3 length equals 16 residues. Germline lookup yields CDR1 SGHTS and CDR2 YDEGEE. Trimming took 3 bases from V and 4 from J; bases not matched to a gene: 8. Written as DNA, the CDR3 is TGTGCCAGCAGCTCCCAGACTAGCGGGAGCAGGTACGAGCAGTACTTC. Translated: CASSSQTSGSRYEQYF. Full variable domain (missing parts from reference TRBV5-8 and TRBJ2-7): EAGVTQSPTHLIKTRGQQATLRCSPISGHTSVYWYQQALGLGLQFLLWYDEGEERNRGNFPPRFSGRQFPNYSSELNVNALELEDSALYLCASSSQTSGSRYEQYFGPGTRLTVT.

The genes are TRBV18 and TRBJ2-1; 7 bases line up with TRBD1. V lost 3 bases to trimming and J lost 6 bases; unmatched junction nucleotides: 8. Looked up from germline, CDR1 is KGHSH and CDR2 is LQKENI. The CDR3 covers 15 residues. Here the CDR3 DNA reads TGTGCCAGCTCACCGGAGAATTACAGGGGCAATGAGCAGTTCTTC. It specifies CASSPENYRGNEQFF.

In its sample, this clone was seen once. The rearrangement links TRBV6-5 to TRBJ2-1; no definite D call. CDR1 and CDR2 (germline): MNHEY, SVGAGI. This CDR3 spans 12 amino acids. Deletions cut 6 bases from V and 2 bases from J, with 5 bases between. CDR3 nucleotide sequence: TGTGCCAGCAGCGAAACCTACAATGAGCAGTTCTTC. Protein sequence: CASSETYNEQFF.

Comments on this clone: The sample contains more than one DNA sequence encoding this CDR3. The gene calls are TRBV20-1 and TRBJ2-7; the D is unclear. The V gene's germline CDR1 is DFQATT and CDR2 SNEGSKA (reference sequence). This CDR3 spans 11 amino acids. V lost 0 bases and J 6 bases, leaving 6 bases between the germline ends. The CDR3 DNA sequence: TGCAGTGCTAGAGATCTTAGCGAGCAGTACTTC. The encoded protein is CSARDLSEQYF.

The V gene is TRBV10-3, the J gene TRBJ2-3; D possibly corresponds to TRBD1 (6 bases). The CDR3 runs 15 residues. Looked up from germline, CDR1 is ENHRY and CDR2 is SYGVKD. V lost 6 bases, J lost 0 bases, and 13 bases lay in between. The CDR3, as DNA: TGTGCCATCAGGTCAGGGGCGAGGAGCACAGATACGCAGTATTTT. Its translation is CAIRSGARSTDTQYF.

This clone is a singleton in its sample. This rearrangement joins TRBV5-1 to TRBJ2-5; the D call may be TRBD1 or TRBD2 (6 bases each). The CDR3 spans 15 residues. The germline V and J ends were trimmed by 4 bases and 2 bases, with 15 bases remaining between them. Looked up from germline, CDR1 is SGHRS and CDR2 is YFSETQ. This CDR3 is CASSLPGGGQETQYF. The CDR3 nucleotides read TGCGCCAGCAGCCTTCCCGGGGGCGGACAAGAGACCCAGTACTTC.

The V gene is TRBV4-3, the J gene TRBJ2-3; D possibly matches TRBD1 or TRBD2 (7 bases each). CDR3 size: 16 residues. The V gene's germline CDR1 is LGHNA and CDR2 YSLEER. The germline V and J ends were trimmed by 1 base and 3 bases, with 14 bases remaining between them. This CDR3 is CASSQATGRGTDTQYF. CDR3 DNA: TGCGCCAGCAGCCAAGCGACAGGGAGGGGGACAGATACGCAGTATTTT.

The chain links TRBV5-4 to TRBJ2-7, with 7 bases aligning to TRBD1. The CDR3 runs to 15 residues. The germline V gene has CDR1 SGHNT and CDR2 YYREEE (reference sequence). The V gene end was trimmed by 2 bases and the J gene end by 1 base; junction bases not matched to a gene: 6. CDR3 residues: CASSFPTGSSYEQYF. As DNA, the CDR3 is TGTGCCAGCAGCTTCCCGACAGGGTCTTCCTACGAGCAGTACTTC.

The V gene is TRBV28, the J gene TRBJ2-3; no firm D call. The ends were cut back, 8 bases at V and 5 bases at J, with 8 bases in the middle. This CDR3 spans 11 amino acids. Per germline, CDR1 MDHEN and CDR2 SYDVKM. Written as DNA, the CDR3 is TGTGCCAGCCTCAAGGGAGATACGCAGTATTTT. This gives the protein CASLKGDTQYF.

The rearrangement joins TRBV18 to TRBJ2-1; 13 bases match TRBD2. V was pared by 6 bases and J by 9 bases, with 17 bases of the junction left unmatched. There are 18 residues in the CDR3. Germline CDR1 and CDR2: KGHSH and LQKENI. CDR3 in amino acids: CASSPFWGTSGRAAEQFF. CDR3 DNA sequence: TGTGCCAGCTCCCCCTTTTGGGGTACTAGCGGGAGGGCCGCTGAGCAGTTCTTC.

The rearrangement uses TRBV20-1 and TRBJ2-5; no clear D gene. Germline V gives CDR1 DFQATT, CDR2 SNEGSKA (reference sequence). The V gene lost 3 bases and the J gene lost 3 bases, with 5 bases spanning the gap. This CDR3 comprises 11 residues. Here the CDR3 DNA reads TGCAGTGCTAGGGGTAAAGAGACCCAGTACTTC. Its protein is CSARGKETQYF.

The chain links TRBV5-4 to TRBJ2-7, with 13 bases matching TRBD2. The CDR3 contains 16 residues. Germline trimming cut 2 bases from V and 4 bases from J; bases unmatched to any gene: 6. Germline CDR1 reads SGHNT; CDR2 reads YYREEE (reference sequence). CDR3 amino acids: CASSFGLAGDRYEQYF. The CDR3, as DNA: TGTGCCAGCAGCTTCGGACTAGCGGGAGACCGATACGAGCAGTACTTC.

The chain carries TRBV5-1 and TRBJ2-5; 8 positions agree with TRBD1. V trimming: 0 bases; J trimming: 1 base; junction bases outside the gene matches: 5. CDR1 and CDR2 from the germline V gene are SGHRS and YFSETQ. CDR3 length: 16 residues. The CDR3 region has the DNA TGCGCCAGCAGCTTGGCAGGACAGGGCCGCCAAGAGACCCAGTACTTC. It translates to CASSLAGQGRQETQYF. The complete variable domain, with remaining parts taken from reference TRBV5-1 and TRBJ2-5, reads KAGVTQTPRYLIKTRGQQVTLSCSPISGHRSVSWYQQTPGQGLQFLFEYFSETQRNKGNFPGRFSGRQFSNSRSEMNVSTLELGDSALYLCASSLAGQGRQETQYFGPGTRLLVL.

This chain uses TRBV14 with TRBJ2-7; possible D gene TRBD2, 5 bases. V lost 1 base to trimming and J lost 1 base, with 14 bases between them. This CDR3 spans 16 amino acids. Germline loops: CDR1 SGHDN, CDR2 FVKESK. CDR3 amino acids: CASSQGASLLSYEQYF. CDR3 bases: TGTGCCAGCAGCCAAGGGGCTAGCTTACTTTCCTACGAGCAGTACTTC.

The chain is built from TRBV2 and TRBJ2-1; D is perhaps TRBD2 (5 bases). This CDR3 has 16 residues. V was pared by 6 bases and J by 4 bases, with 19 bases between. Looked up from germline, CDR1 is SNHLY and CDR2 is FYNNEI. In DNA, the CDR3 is TGTGCCAGCAGCCTTGGGTTTCGGGGAGTATACAATGAGCAGTTCTTC. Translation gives CASSLGFRGVYNEQFF.

CDR3: CASSFVDSPLHF. CDR3 nucleotide sequence: TGTGCCAGCAGTTTCGTTGATTCACCCCTCCACTTT. The genes are TRBV28 and TRBJ1-6; D not resolved. Germline CDR1 is MDHEN and CDR2 is SYDVKM. This CDR3 is 12 amino acids long. Trimming removed 3 bases at V and 8 bases at J, with 5 bases between.

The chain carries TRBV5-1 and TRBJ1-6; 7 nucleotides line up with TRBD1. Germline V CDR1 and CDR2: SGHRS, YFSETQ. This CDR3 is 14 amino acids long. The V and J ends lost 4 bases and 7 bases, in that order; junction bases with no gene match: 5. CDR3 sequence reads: CASSKDRDNSPLHF. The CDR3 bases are TGCGCCAGCAGCAAAGACAGGGACAATTCACCCCTCCACTTT.

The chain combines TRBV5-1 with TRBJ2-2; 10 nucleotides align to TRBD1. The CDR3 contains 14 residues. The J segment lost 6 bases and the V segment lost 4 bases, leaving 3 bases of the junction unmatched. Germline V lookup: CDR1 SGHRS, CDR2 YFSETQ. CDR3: CASSVTGGPGELFF. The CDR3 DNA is TGCGCCAGCAGCGTGACAGGGGGCCCCGGGGAGCTGTTTTTT.

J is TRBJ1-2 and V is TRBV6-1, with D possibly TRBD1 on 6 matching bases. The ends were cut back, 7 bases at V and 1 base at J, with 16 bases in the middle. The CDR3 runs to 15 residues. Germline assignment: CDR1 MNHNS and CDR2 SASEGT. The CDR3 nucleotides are TGTGCCAGCACTGCCCTGGGGGCTAATAACTATGGCTACACCTTC. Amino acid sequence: CASTALGANNYGYTF.

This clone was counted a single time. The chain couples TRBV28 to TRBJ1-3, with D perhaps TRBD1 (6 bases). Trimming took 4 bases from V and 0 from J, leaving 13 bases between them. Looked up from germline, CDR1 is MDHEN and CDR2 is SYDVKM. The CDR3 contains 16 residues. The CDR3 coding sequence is TGTGCCAGCAGTTCTAAACAGGGCTCCTCTGGAAACACCATATATTTT. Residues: CASSSKQGSSGNTIYF.

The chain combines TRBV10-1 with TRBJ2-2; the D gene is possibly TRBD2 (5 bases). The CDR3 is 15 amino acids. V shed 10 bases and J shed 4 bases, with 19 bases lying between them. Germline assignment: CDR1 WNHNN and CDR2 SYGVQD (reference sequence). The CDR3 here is CATGNVRAGTGELFF. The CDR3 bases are TGCGCCACGGGTAACGTGAGGGCGGGCACCGGGGAGCTGTTTTTT.

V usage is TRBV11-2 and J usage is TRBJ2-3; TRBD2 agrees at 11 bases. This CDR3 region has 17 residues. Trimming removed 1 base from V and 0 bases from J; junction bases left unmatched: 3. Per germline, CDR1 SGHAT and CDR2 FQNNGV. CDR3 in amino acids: CASSLGTSGFSTDTQYF. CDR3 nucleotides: TGTGCCAGCAGCTTAGGGACTAGCGGGTTTAGCACAGATACGCAGTATTTT.

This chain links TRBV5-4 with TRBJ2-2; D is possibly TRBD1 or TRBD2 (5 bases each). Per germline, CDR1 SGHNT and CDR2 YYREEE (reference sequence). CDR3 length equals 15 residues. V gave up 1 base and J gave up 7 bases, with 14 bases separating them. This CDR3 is CASSLSPREYGELFF. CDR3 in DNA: TGTGCCAGCAGCTTGTCGCCCAGGGAGTACGGGGAGCTGTTTTTT.

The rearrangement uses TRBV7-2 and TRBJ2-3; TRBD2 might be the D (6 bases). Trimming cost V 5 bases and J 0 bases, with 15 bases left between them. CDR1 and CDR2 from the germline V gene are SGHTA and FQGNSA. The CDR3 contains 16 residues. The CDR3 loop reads CASSPRTGRSTDTQYF. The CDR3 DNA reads TGTGCCAGCAGCCCTCGGACTGGGAGGAGCACAGATACGCAGTATTTT.

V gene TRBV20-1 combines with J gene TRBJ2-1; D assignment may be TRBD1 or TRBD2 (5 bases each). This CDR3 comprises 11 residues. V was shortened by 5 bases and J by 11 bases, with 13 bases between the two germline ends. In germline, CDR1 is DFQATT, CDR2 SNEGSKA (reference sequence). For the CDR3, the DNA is TGCAGTGCTCGCCGTCGGGACCAGCAGTTCTTC. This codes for CSARRRDQQFF.